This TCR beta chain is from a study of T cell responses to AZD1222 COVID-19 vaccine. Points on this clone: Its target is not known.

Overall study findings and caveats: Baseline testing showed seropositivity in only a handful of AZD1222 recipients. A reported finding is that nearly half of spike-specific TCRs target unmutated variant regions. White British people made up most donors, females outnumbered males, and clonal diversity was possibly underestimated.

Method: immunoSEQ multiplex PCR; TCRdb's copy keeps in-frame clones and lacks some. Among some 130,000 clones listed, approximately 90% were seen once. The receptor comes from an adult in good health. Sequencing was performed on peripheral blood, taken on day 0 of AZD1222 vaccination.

The CDR3 is CASSFPGGHPLPGQFF. The DNA of the CDR3 is TGTGCCAGCAGCTTCCCCGGAGGCCACCCACTGCCAGGGCAGTTCTTC. The chain recombines TRBV7-9 with TRBJ2-1; a weak D match, TRBD2 (5 bases). From germline, CDR1 is SEHNR and CDR2 FQNEAQ (reference sequence). Trimming stripped 3 bases from V and 12 bases from J, with 24 bases between. CDR3 size: 16 residues.